The 24 T cell receptor beta chains below were found in one sample sequenced in a study of response to subunit inactivated influenza vaccine. Each CDR3 protein is one row after TCRdb ran MiXCR on the RT-PCR reads. The table has over 300,000 distinct CDR3 sequences, just over 20% seen once; the top ten hold 10%. The specimen comprised PBMCs from blood, sampled less than 22 months after vaccination. These receptors all stem from a man aged 50 to 69 who received an inactivated influenza vaccine.

V gene TRBV30 combines with J gene TRBJ2-2; D not resolved. CDR3 size: 13 residues. V dropped 4 bases and J dropped 1 base, with 7 bases sitting between them. Germline V gene lookup returns CDR1 GTSNPN and CDR2 SVGIG (reference sequence). DNA for the CDR3: TGTGCCTGGATAGTAAGGAACACCGGGGAGCTGTTTTTT. Amino acid sequence: CAWIVRNTGELFF.

The chain joins TRBV5-1 to TRBJ2-1; D is possibly TRBD2 (6 bases). The V gene lost 3 bases and the J gene lost 0 bases, with 10 bases spanning the gap. Germline CDR1 SGHRS, CDR2 YFSETQ. This CDR3 comprises 15 residues. Here the CDR3 DNA reads TGCGCCAGCAGCTCCGGGGGTACCTCCTACAATGAGCAGTTCTTC. This translates into CASSSGGTSYNEQFF. Full variable domain (outside the CDR3, taken from reference TRBV5-1 and TRBJ2-1): KAGVTQTPRYLIKTRGQQVTLSCSPISGHRSVSWYQQTPGQGLQFLFEYFSETQRNKGNFPGRFSGRQFSNSRSEMNVSTLELGDSALYLCASSSGGTSYNEQFFGPGTRLTVL.

The sample holds a few counts of this clonotype. The chain carries TRBV7-2 and TRBJ1-2; TRBD1 aligns across 8 bases. The CDR3 runs to 15 residues. Germline V lookup: CDR1 SGHTA, CDR2 FQGNSA. V lost 5 bases and J lost 1; bases outside the gene matches: 6. For the CDR3, the DNA is TGTGCCAGCAGCACAGACAGGGGATATAACTATGGCTACACCTTC. Translation: CASSTDRGYNYGYTF.

The chain combines TRBV18 with TRBJ2-2; D is unclear. Trimming pared 1 base from V and 5 bases from J, leaving 5 bases between. Germline CDR1 reads KGHSH; CDR2 reads LQKENI. CDR3 size: 13 residues. CDR3 amino acids: CASSPLETGELFF. DNA of the CDR3: TGTGCCAGCTCACCACTTGAAACCGGGGAGCTGTTTTTT.

The table lists this clonotype with a few counts. V is TRBV4-1 and J is TRBJ2-3; 11 bases are shared with TRBD2. The CDR3 runs 15 residues. V gave up 1 base and J gave up 5 bases; unmatched junction bases: 2. Per germline, CDR1 MGHRA and CDR2 YSYEKL. CDR3 region: CASSQGLAGGDTQYF. In DNA, the CDR3 is TGCGCCAGCAGCCAAGGCCTAGCGGGGGGAGATACGCAGTATTTT.

This chain joins TRBV12-3 or TRBV12-4 and TRBJ1-2; 8 nucleotides agree with TRBD1. V gave up 5 bases and J gave up 8 bases; unmatched junction bases: 10. The CDR3 totals 14 residues. Here the CDR3 reads CASSPSGQAAGYTF. The CDR3 coding sequence is TGTGCCAGCAGTCCATCGGGACAGGCAGCAGGCTACACCTTC.

V usage is TRBV21-1 and J usage is TRBJ2-1; the table gives TRBD2 as D, unverified against the DNA. TRBV21-1 is a recognized pseudogene. This CDR3 has 18 residues. CDR3 in amino acids: CASSKEGTSGGDYNEQFF. The DNA of the CDR3 is TGTGCCAGCAGCAAAGAGGGGACTAGCGGGGGGGACTACAATGAGCAGTTCTTC.

This clonotype was seen a handful of times. This chain connects TRBV5-1 to TRBJ2-5; perhaps TRBD1 as D (5 bases). The germline gives CDR1 SGHRS, CDR2 YFSETQ. V was shortened by 0 bases and J by 5 bases, with 11 bases between the two germline ends. The CDR3 covers 14 residues. The CDR3, as DNA: TGCGCCAGCAGCTTGGTTGGTCAGGGTGAGACCCAGTACTTC. Protein sequence: CASSLVGQGETQYF.

V usage is TRBV18 and J usage is TRBJ2-3; D may be TRBD2 (6 bases). Trimming left V 5 bases short and J 2 bases short, with 14 bases between. Germline V gene data show CDR1 as KGHSH and CDR2 as LQKENI. The CDR3 has 15 residues. CDR3 region: CASSSRRDSTDTQYF. DNA of the CDR3: TGTGCCAGCTCATCGAGACGGGACTCCACAGATACGCAGTATTTT. Together with reference TRBV18 and TRBJ2-3, the CDR3 gives the full variable domain: NAGVMQNPRHLVRRRGQEARLRCSPMKGHSHVYWYRQLPEEGLKFMVYLQKENIIDESGMPKERFSAEFPKEGPSILRIQQVVRGDSAAYFCASSSRRDSTDTQYFGPGTRLTVL.

This clonotype was seen a few times. The chain couples TRBV28 to TRBJ2-7; 9 nucleotides agree with TRBD1. Unmatched junction bases numbered 5, after V lost 6 bases and J lost 2 bases. CDR1 MDHEN and CDR2 SYDVKM come from the germline V gene. This CDR3 comprises 14 residues. The CDR3 spells CASRKDRGPYEQYF. The CDR3 nucleotides read TGTGCCAGCAGAAAGGACAGGGGACCCTACGAGCAGTACTTC.

The CDR3 region is CSARDYRVDTEAFF. The CDR3 DNA is TGCAGTGCTAGAGATTACAGGGTGGATACTGAAGCTTTCTTT. V gene TRBV20-1 combines with J gene TRBJ1-1; TRBD1 is a possible D gene (6 bases). The germline V and J ends were trimmed by 0 bases and 5 bases, with 13 bases remaining between them. The CDR3 totals 14 residues. Looked up from germline, CDR1 is DFQATT and CDR2 is SNEGSKA (reference sequence).

V and J are TRBV20-1 and TRBJ2-3, with 11 bases fitting TRBD1. Looked up from germline, CDR1 is DFQATT and CDR2 is SNEGSKA (reference sequence). J gave up 1 base and V 5 bases, and 2 bases lay outside the gene matches. The length of the CDR3 is 14 residues. CDR3 nucleotide sequence: TGCAGTGCTGAGGGACAGGGGGGCACAGATACGCAGTATTTT. Translation gives CSAEGQGGTDTQYF.

The genes are TRBV5-1 and TRBJ2-3; 13 bases are shared with TRBD2. Germline V gives CDR1 SGHRS, CDR2 YFSETQ. V dropped 4 bases and J dropped 2; count of bases not matched to a gene: 4. The CDR3 extends over 16 amino acids. The CDR3 loop reads CASSAGLAGSTDTQYF. CDR3 bases: TGCGCCAGCAGCGCGGGACTAGCGGGATCCACAGATACGCAGTATTTT.

In its sample, this clonotype was seen a few times. This sequence joins TRBV29-1 and TRBJ2-5; TRBD2 agrees at 8 bases. The CDR3 has 13 residues. In germline, CDR1 is SQVTM, CDR2 ANQGSEA. V lost 6 bases, J lost 3 bases, and 6 bases stayed unmatched. The CDR3 nucleotides read TGCAGCGTGGAGGGGACTAGAAAAGAGACCCAGTACTTC. It codes for CSVEGTRKETQYF.

J is TRBJ1-1 and V is TRBV9, with D tentatively TRBD1 (5 bases). CDR1 and CDR2 from the germline V gene are SGDLS and YYNGEE. This CDR3 has 17 amino acids. Deletions cut 4 bases from V and 3 bases from J, with 22 bases between. CDR3 coding DNA: TGTGCCAGCAGCCCCCCCACAGGTGAAATTCGGGACACTGAAGCTTTCTTT. Amino acids: CASSPPTGEIRDTEAFF.

The genes are TRBV29-1 and TRBJ1-1, with D perhaps TRBD1 (6 bases). The V and J ends lost 3 bases and 5 bases respectively, with 13 bases between them. CDR3 length equals 13 residues. CDR1 is SQVTM, CDR2 ANQGSEA, per germline. CDR3 in DNA: TGCAGCGTTGAGGTTGGGGGGCAGACTGAAGCTTTCTTT. Protein product: CSVEVGGQTEAFF.

The CDR3 protein is CASSPGANSNQPQHF. For the CDR3, the DNA is TGTGCCAGCAGTCCCGGGGCCAATAGCAATCAGCCCCAGCATTTT. The chain couples TRBV2 to TRBJ1-5; tentatively, D is TRBD1 (5 bases). Germline CDR1 is SNHLY and CDR2 is FYNNEI. The CDR3 consists of 15 residues. V was pared by 5 bases and J by 0 bases, with 11 bases between.

The chain links TRBV28 to TRBJ2-3, with TRBD1 matching over 11 bases. The CDR3 contains 15 residues. V lost 5 bases and J lost 6; bases outside the gene matches: 7. Germline V gene sequence: CDR1 MDHEN, CDR2 SYDVKM. The CDR3 coding sequence is TGTGCCAGCAGTCCCCGGACAGGGGGCAGGGATACGCAGTATTTT. Amino acids: CASSPRTGGRDTQYF. Based on the CDR3 plus reference TRBV28 and TRBJ2-3, the full variable domain is DVKVTQSSRYLVKRTGEKVFLECVQDMDHENMFWYRQDPGLGLRLIYFSYDVKMKEKGDIPEGYSVSREKKERFSLILESASTNQTSMYLCASSPRTGGRDTQYFGPGTRLTVL.

This chain uses TRBV6-1 with TRBJ1-5, with D perhaps matching TRBD1 (6 bases). The CDR3 contains 15 residues. Trimming pared 2 bases from V and 2 bases from J, leaving 10 bases between. Germline values: CDR1 MNHNS, CDR2 SASEGT. CDR3 nucleotide sequence: TGTGCCAGCAGTGAAACATCAGGGGGCAATCAGCCCCAGCATTTT. It specifies CASSETSGGNQPQHF.

This clonotype has more than one count but fewer than ten. The V gene is TRBV10-3, the J gene TRBJ2-2; 7 positions match TRBD1. V shed 8 bases and J 1 base; nucleotides not matched to a gene: 7. CDR1 and CDR2 (germline): ENHRY, SYGVKD. The CDR3 runs to 15 residues. In DNA form, the CDR3 reads TGTGCCATCTACGTCCGGACAGGGAACACCGGGGAGCTGTTTTTT. This encodes CAIYVRTGNTGELFF.

V and J are TRBV10-3 and TRBJ1-4, with TRBD1 matching over 7 bases. The V and J ends lost 8 bases and 8 bases, in that order; junction bases with no gene match: 20. The CDR3 contains 17 residues. From germline, CDR1 is ENHRY and CDR2 SYGVKD. In DNA form, the CDR3 reads TGTGCCATCCTCAGGGGGGGGCGTGGGGCCGGACAAGAAAAACTGTTTTTT. Its protein is CAILRGGRGAGQEKLFF.

The chain uses TRBV6-5 and TRBJ2-1; 10 bases match TRBD2. Germline CDR1 and CDR2: MNHEY and SVGAGI. The CDR3 spans 15 residues. J was trimmed by 7 bases and V by 2 bases; bases with no gene match: 5. The DNA for the CDR3 is TGTGCCAGCAGTTACCCAAGCGGGAGGGGAAATGAGCAGTTCTTC. This codes for CASSYPSGRGNEQFF.

This clonotype has only a few counts. The chain employs TRBV29-1 and TRBJ2-7; perhaps TRBD2 as D (6 bases). The CDR3 contains 13 residues. The V gene's germline CDR1 is SQVTM and CDR2 ANQGSEA. With 5 bases removed from V and 0 bases from J, the gap between germline ends came to 11 bases. CDR3 loop: CSVPGLSSYEQYF. DNA for the CDR3: TGCAGCGTTCCGGGACTCAGCTCCTACGAGCAGTACTTC.

The chain combines TRBV7-9 with TRBJ1-6, with TRBD1 matching over 7 bases. Germline V gene sequence: CDR1 SEHNR, CDR2 FQNEAQ (reference sequence). The CDR3 loop spans 13 amino acids. Trimming removed 5 bases from V and 7 bases from J; junction bases left unmatched: 2. The CDR3 DNA reads TGTGCCAGCAGCATAGGGGGCAATTCACCCCTCCACTTT. Translating gives CASSIGGNSPLHF. The variable domain in full, completed from reference TRBV7-9 and TRBJ1-6, reads DTGVSQNPRHKITKRGQNVTFRCDPISEHNRLYWYRQTLGQGPEFLTYFQNEAQLEKSRLLSDRFSAERPKGSFSTLEIQRTEQGDSAMYLCASSIGGNSPLHFGNGTRLTVT.